The clone carrying this T cell receptor (beta chain) was seen many times. Its antigen is not identified. From around 18,000 to 910,000 sorted cells, naive CD8 libraries were generated with 10%, 30% or 50% RNA. A CD8+CD4-CCR7+CD45RA+ gate was used to sort naive CD8 T cells. This sample is drawn from a study of molecular identifiers for immune sequencing clone quantification. Overall study results and limits: Among 800,000 to 1,000,000 naive cells, as was reported, spiked Jurkat TCR RNA from one cell was detectable.

One entry per CDR3 protein, called by TCRdb with MiXCR from the PCR reads. The sample consists of some 65,000 distinct CDR3 sequences, roughly 20% of them appearing once. V was shortened by 3 bases and J by 6 bases, with 11 bases between the two germline ends. CDR3 length: 14 residues. Germline CDR1 reads MNHEY; CDR2 reads SMNVEV (reference sequence). The receptor was isolated from a human donor in good health. Some libraries in this study had Jurkat cell RNA spiked in. The chain links TRBV27 to TRBJ2-2; D is perhaps TRBD2 (5 bases). The sequenced sample was naive CD8+ T cells from blood, with Jurkat cell RNA spiked in. Regarding subset: FACS-sorted CD8+CD4-CCR7+CD45RA+ naive T cells. For the CDR3, the DNA is TGTGCCAGCAGTTTTCGGGAATTCGCCGGGGAGCTGTTTTTT. It translates to CASSFREFAGELFF.